This TCR beta chain comes out of a study of blood T cell repertoires in COVID-19. Study in general: T cells, B-cell-depleted T cells, or PBMCs provided the cDNA or gDNA that served as material.

Those enrolled, adults aged roughly 18 to 95 years, came from about two dozen US areas. The CDR3 has 16 amino acids. Germline lookup yields CDR1 DFQATT and CDR2 SNEGSKA (reference sequence). V shed 3 bases and J shed 2 bases, with 14 bases lying between them. Only in-frame clones appear in the TCRdb table, and some are missing; sequencing was by immunoSEQ multiplex PCR. The table includes 250,000 to 350,000 clones, around 90% detected once. V is TRBV20-1 and J is TRBJ1-6, with TRBD1 as a possible D gene (6 bases). The specimen sequenced was PBMCs or T cells enriched from blood (not recorded which). The TCR comes from a woman between 18 and 29 years old with acute COVID-19. In DNA, the CDR3 is TGCAGTGCTAGTCGGGGGGGGGCCACCTATAATTCACCCCTCCACTTT. Translation: CSASRGGATYNSPLHF.